The clone carrying this T cell receptor beta chain was seen once. This CDR3 has 16 amino acids. From germline, CDR1 is LGHDT and CDR2 YNNKEL (reference sequence). V lost 2 bases to trimming and J lost 9 bases; unmatched junction nucleotides: 12. The record originates from a study of CD8 T cells in Susac syndrome. Reverse transcription used about 0.45 to 1 ug RNA and random hexamers. TCRdb re-called the immunoSEQ multiplex PCR reads through MiXCR, storing one row per CDR3 protein. The sample yields roughly 200,000 distinct CDR3 sequences, 90% to 95% seen once. The sequencing input was CD4+ T cells from PBMCs. The V gene is TRBV3-1, the J gene TRBJ2-1, with TRBD1 matching 8 bases. The TCR originated in a human donor in good health. This chain's CDR3 is CASSQRPGQVYGEQFF. CDR3 nucleotides: TGTGCCAGCAGCCAAAGGCCGGGACAGGTGTATGGTGAGCAGTTCTTC.